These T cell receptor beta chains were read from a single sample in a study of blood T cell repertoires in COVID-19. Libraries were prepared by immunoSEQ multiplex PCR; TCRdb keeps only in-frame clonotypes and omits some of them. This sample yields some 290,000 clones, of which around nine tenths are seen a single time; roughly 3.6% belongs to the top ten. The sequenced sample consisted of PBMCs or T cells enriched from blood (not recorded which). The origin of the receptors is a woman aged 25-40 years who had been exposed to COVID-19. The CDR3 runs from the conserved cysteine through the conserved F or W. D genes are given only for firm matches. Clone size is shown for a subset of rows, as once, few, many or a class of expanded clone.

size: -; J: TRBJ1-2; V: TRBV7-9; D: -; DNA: TGTGCCTCGGGAGGGCGGCGAAATGGCTACACCTTC; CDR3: CASGGRRNGYTF
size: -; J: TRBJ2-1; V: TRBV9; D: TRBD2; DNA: TGTGCCAGCAGCGTAGCGGGGGGGCCCTACAATGAGCAGTTCTTC; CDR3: CASSVAGGPYNEQFF
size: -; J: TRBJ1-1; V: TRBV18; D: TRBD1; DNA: TGTGCCAGCTCAACCCGCCGACAGGGGAACACTGAAGCTTTCTTT; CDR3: CASSTRRQGNTEAFF
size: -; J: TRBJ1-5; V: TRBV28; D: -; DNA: TGTGCCAGCAGGAACAGGGTACGAGGGCAGCCCCAGCATTTT; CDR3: CASRNRVRGQPQHF
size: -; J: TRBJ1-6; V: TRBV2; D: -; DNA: TGTGCCAGCCACAGGGCGAATTCACCCCTCCACTTT; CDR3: CASHRANSPLHF
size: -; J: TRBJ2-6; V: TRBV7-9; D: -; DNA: TGTGCCAGCAGCGATTGGAAGACCCAAACAGGAGGGGCCAACGTCCTGACTTTC; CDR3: CASSDWKTQTGGANVLTF
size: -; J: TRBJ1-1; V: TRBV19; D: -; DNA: TGTGCCAGTAGTATAGCCAGGGGCAACACTGAAGCTTTCTTT; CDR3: CASSIARGNTEAFF
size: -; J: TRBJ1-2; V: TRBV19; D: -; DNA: TGTGCCAGTAGTCCTCAGGCAAACTATGGCTACACCTTC; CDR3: CASSPQANYGYTF
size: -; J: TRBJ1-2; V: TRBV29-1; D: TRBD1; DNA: TGCAGCGTTGGGGGACAGGGGGCGGTCTATGGCTACACCTTC; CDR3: CSVGGQGAVYGYTF
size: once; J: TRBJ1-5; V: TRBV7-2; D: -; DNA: TGTGCCAGCAGCCACATGGGGAGTAGCAATCAGCCCCAGCATTTT; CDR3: CASSHMGSSNQPQHF
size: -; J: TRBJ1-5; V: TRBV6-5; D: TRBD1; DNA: TGTGCCAGCAGATCCGGACAGGGATCCGGACAGCCCCAGCATTTT; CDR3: CASRSGQGSGQPQHF
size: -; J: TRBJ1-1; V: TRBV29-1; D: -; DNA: TGCAGCGTTGAGGCGGGGGGGTTGAACACTGAAGCTTTCTTT; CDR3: CSVEAGGLNTEAFF
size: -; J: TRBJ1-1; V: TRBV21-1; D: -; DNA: TGTGCCAGCAGCGGCCGGGACAGGGGAGACACTGAAGCTTTCTTT; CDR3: CASSGRDRGDTEAFF
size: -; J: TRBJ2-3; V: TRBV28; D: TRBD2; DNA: TGTGCCAGCAGTTCTCGCGGACTAGCGGGGGGACCCACAGATACGCAGTATTTT; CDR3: CASSSRGLAGGPTDTQYF
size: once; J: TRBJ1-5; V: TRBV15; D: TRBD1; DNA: TGTGCCACCAGCAGAGGCACCTCCGGACAGGGGGCCCGCAATCAGCCCCAGCATTTT; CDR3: CATSRGTSGQGARNQPQHF
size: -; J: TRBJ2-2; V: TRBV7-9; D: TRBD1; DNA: TGTGCCAGCAGCCCCGGGACAGGGGGCAAGACCCCCACCGGGGAGCTGTTTTTT; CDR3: CASSPGTGGKTPTGELFF
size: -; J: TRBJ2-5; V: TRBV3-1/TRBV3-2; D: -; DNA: TGTGCCAGCAGCAGCTTCAGGGGATCCGAGACCCAGTACTTC; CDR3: CASSSFRGSETQYF
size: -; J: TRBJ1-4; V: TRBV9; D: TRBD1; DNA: TGTGCCAGCAGCCCAACCGGGACAGGGCCTGAAAAACTGTTTTTT; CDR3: CASSPTGTGPEKLFF
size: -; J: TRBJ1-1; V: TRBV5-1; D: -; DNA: TGCGCCAGCAGCGTCGTCCGGGAGACCGTGGGGGGATATATGAACACTGAAGCTTTCTTT; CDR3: CASSVVRETVGGYMNTEAFF
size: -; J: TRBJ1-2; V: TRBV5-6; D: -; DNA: TGTGCCAGCAGCTTGGCAGGGATAGGAGATCGGGATGGCTACACCTTC; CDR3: CASSLAGIGDRDGYTF
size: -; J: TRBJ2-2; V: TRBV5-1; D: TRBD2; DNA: TGCGCCAGCAGCATGTCCGCGGGACTAGCGGGGGCCGGGGAGCTGTTTTTT; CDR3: CASSMSAGLAGAGELFF
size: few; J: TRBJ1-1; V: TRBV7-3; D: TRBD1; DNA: TGTGCCAGCAGCGGGGGGACAGCGAACACTGAAGCTTTCTTT; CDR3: CASSGGTANTEAFF
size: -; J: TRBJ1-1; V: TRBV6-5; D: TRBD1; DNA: TGTGCCAGCAGTTTGCGCCCCGGGACAGGGCGGGCTGAAGCTTTCTTT; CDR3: CASSLRPGTGRAEAFF